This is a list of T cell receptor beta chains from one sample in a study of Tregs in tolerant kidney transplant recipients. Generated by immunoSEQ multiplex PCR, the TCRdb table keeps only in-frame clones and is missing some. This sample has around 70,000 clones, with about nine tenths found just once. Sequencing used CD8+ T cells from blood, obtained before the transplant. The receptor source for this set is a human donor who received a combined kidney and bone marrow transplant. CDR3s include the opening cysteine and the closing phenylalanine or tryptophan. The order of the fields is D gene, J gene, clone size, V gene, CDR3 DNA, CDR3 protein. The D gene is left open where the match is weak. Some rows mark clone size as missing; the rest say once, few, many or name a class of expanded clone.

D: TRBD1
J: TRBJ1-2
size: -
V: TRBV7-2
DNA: TGTGCCAGCAGCCACGACAGGGATAACTATGGCTACACCTTC
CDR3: CASSHDRDNYGYTF

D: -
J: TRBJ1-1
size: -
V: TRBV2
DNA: TGTGCCAGCAGTGAAAATTTATGGCGGGACCGCTTCACTGAAGCTTTCTTT
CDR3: CASSENLWRDRFTEAFF

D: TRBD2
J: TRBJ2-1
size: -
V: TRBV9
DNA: TGTGCCAGCAGCGTAGTTCCTAGCGGAGCCTACAATGAGCAGTTCTTC
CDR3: CASSVVPSGAYNEQFF

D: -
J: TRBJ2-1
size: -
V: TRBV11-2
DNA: TGTGCCAGCAGCTTATTTAGAGATCGCAATGAGCAGTTCTTC
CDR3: CASSLFRDRNEQFF

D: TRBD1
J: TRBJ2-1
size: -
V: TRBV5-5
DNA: TGTGCCAGCAGCTTAGGGACAGGCTACAATGAGCAGTTCTTC
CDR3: CASSLGTGYNEQFF

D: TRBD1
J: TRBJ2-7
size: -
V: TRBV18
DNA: TGTGCCAGCTCACTTCACCCGGGACAGGGGAAGTACGAGCAGTACTTC
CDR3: CASSLHPGQGKYEQYF

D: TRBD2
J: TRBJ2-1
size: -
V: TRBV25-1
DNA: TGTGCCAGCAGTGATCAAAGAAGCGGGAGTATGGATGAGCAGTTCTTC
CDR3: CASSDQRSGSMDEQFF

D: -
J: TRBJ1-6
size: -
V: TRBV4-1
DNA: TGCGCCAGCAGCCCCCAGGGCACGAGTTATAATTCCCCCCTCCACTTT
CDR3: CASSPQGTSYNSPLHF

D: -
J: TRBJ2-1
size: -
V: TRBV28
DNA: TGTGCCAGCACCTTAATGTTTTCCTCCACTTCGGAGCAGTTCTTC
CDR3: CASTLMFSSTSEQFF

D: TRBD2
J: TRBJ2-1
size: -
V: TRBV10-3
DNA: TGTGCCATCAGTGAGTCGATGACTAGCGGGATCGACTCCTACAATGAGCAGTTCTTC
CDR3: CAISESMTSGIDSYNEQFF

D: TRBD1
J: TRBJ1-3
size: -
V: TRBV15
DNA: TGTGCCACCGGGAAACGGACAGGCGGAGGAAACACCATATATTTT
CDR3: CATGKRTGGGNTIYF

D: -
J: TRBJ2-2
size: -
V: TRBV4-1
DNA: TGCGCCAGCAGTCGAACCCTCAGCGACACCGGGGAGCTGTTTTTT
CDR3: CASSRTLSDTGELFF

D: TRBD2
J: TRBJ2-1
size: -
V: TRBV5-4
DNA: TGTGCCAGCAGCTTACTAGCGGGGGGCAGCAATGAGCAGTTCTTC
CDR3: CASSLLAGGSNEQFF

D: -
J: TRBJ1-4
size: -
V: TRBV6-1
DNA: TGTGCCAGCACCGACTTGGGTGGTGAAAAACTGTTTTTT
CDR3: CASTDLGGEKLFF

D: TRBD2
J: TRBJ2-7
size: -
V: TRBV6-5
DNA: TGTGCCAGCAGCGTAGCGGGAGGTCGGCAGTACTTC
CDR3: CASSVAGGRQYF

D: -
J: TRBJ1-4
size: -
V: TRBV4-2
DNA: TGTGCCAGCAGCCAAGGCGACAGAAATAGAAATGAAAAACTGTTTTTT
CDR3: CASSQGDRNRNEKLFF

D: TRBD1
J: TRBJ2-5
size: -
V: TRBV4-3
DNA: TGCGCCAGCAGCCAGCCCCGATTGACAGGGCCACCCGAGACCCAGTACTTC
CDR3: CASSQPRLTGPPETQYF

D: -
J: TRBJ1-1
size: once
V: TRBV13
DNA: TGTGCCAGCAGCCCTTTCCTCGGGGGGATCGGTGGGAACACTGAAGCTTTCTTT
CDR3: CASSPFLGGIGGNTEAFF

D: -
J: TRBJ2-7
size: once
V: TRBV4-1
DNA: TGCGCCAGCAGCCAGGAATGGACTGCCTCCTACGAGCAGTACTTC
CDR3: CASSQEWTASYEQYF

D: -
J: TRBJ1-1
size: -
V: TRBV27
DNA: TGTGCCAGCGGGGGGGCGGTTACTGAAGCTTTCTTT
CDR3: CASGGAVTEAFF

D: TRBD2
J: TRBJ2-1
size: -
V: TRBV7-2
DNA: TGTGCCAGCAGCTTAGAGGCTAGCGGGAGATATGAGCAGTTCTTC
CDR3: CASSLEASGRYEQFF

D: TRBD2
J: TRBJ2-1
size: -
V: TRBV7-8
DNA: TGTGCCAGCAGCCCTAGCTTAATTGGTAGCGGGAGGGCCAGCTCCTACAATGAGCAGTTCTTC
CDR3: CASSPSLIGSGRASSYNEQFF

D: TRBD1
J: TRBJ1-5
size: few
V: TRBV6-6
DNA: TGTGCCAGCGGAGGGACAGGGGGCCAGCCCCAGCATTTT
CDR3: CASGGTGGQPQHF

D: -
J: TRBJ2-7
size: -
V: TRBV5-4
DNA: TGTGCCAGCAGCTTTACTCAGGTCGAGCAGTACTTC
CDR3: CASSFTQVEQYF

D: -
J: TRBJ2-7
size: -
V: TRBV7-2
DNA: TGTGCCAGCAGCTTCCCAGTAGCCGAGCAGTACTTC
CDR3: CASSFPVAEQYF

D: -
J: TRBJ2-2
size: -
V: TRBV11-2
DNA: TGTGCCAGCAGCTTAGACCTTTGGGCTTCTGGGGAGCTGTTTTTT
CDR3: CASSLDLWASGELFF

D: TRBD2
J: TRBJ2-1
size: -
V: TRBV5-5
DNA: TGTGCCAGCAGCCCAACTAGCGAGTTCTACAATGAGCAGTTCTTC
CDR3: CASSPTSEFYNEQFF

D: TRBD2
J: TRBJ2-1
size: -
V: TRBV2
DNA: TGTGCCAGCAGCGGGGGGTTGGGGGTTAGGGAGCAGTTCTTC
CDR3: CASSGGLGVREQFF

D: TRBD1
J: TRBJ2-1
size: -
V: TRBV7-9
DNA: TGTGCCAGCAGCCCCCGGGACAGGGGATGGGATGAGCAGTTCTTC
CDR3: CASSPRDRGWDEQFF

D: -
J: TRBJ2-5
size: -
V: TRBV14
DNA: TGTGCCAGCAGCCAAGGTGGCGGGGGCGTATTAGAGACCCAGTACTTC
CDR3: CASSQGGGGVLETQYF

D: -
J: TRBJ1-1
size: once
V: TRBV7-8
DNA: TGTGCCAGCAGCTCACTGGACAGAACGAACACTGAAGCTTTCTTT
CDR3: CASSSLDRTNTEAFF

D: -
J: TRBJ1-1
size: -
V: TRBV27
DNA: TGTGCCAGCAGTCCGAAGGGACTCCTGGGGGACACTGAAGCTTTCTTT
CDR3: CASSPKGLLGDTEAFF

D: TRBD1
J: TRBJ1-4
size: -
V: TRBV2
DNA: TGTGCCAGCAGTGAGGACAGGGTTTTTGAAAAACTGTTTTTT
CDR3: CASSEDRVFEKLFF

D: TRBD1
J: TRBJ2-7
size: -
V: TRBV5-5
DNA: TGTGCCAGCAGCTTTGGGACAGTCTCCTACGAGCAGTACTTC
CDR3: CASSFGTVSYEQYF

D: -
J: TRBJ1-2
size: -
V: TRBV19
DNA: TGTGCCAGTAGTATGAGTGCCATCAACTATGGCTACACCTTC
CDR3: CASSMSAINYGYTF

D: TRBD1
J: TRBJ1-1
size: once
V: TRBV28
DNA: TGTGCCAGCACCAGGGGGCCTCTCTTCTTGAACACTGAAGCTTTCTTT
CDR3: CASTRGPLFLNTEAFF

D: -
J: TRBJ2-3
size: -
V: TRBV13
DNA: TGTGCCAGCAGCGCAACAGGAATAAGCACAGATACGCAGTATTTT
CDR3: CASSATGISTDTQYF

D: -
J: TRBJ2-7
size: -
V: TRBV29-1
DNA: TGCAGCGTTGGATCAGGGAATGACGAGCAGTACTTC
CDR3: CSVGSGNDEQYF

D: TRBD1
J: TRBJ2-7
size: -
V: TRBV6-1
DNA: TGTGCCAGCAGGGGGGACAGCGCCTACGAGCAGTACTTC
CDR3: CASRGDSAYEQYF

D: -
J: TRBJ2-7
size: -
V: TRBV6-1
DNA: TGTGCCAGCAGTCATCAGACAGACTACGAGCAGTACTTC
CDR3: CASSHQTDYEQYF

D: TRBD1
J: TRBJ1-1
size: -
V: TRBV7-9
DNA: TGTGCCAGCAGCCCGCGACAGGGAACTGAAGCTTTCTTT
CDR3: CASSPRQGTEAFF

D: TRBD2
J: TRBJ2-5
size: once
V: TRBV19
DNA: TGTGCCAGTAGTATAGAGGGGACTAGCGGTCATATCGGAGAGACCCAGTACTTC
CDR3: CASSIEGTSGHIGETQYF

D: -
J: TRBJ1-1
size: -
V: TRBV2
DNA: TGTGCCAGCGACCCGGGGTGGGTTATGAACACTGAAGCTTTCTTT
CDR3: CASDPGWVMNTEAFF

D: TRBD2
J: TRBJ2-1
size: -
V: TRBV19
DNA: TGTGCCAGTAGTATAGATCGGGAGGGCCACAATGAGCAGTTCTTC
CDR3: CASSIDREGHNEQFF

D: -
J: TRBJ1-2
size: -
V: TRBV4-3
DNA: TGCGCCAGCAGCCAAGACCCGGACAGTCGGGCTAACTATGGCTACACCTTC
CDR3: CASSQDPDSRANYGYTF

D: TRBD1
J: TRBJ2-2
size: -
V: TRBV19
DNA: TGTGCCAGTAGTCAACAGGGGGCCGCCGGGGAGCTGTTTTTT
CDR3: CASSQQGAAGELFF

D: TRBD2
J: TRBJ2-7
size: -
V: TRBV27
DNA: TGTGCCAGCATAGCCCTCGCGGGGGGGCCCTACGAGCAGTACTTC
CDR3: CASIALAGGPYEQYF

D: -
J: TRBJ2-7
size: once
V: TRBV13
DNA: TGTGCCAGCAGCTTAAGGGCAGAGCGGAACGAGCAGTACTTC
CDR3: CASSLRAERNEQYF

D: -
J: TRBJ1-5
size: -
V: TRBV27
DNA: TGTGCCAGCAGTTTAGCCCGGGGGAATCAGCCCCAGCATTTT
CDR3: CASSLARGNQPQHF

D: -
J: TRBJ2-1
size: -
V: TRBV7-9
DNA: TGTGCCAGCAGCTTCCGGCGCAGGGATGAGCAGTTCTTC
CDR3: CASSFRRRDEQFF

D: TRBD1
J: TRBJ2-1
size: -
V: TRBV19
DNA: TGTGCCAGCCAGGACAGGGAGTTGTACAATGAGCAGTTCTTC
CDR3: CASQDRELYNEQFF

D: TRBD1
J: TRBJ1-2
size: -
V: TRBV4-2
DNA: TGTGCCAGCAGCCAAGGGACAGGCTATGGCTACACCTTC
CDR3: CASSQGTGYGYTF

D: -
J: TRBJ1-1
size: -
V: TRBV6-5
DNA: TGTGCCAGCAGGGCGGGGGGGAACACTGAAGCTTTCTTT
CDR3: CASRAGGNTEAFF

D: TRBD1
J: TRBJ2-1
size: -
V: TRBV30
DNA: TGTGCCTGGAGGCAGGGGACAGGGCCTCGGGATGAGCAGTTCTTC
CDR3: CAWRQGTGPRDEQFF